This T cell receptor (beta chain) was sequenced for a study of cytomegalovirus exposure and HLA in healthy donors. The study's findings and limits: Productive status was seen about 87% or about 30% of the time for most TCR beta V segments in an earlier analysis.

CDR1 and CDR2 (germline): SGHAT, FQNNGV. Germline trimming cut 3 bases from V and 8 bases from J; bases unmatched to any gene: 7. The CDR3 runs to 14 residues. Primers included in the PCR were 60 Vbeta and 13 Jbeta primers. Assay: immunoSEQ multiplex PCR; the TCRdb copy retains only in-frame clones and omits some. The data contain approximately 160,000 clones, 77% of them seen just once; the ten biggest clones take up approximately 1.6%. Remarks on this clone: Its antigen is as yet unknown.

Sequencing was carried out using PBMCs. The sequence was collected from a woman aged 25 to 39 in good health and CMV-seronegative. The chain carries TRBV11-2 and TRBJ1-2; 9 bases are shared with TRBD1. Here the CDR3 reads CASSLDPTGGGYTF. The CDR3, as DNA: TGTGCCAGCAGCTTGGACCCGACAGGGGGAGGCTACACCTTC.